These T cell receptor beta chains were read from a single sample in a study of blood T cells in healthy people across ages. Each CDR3 protein gets one entry after TCRdb re-called the 5' RACE reads with MiXCR. The data show 550,000 to 650,000 distinct CDR3 sequences, approximately 26% seen once. These sequences were also reported in another study, on T cells of mothers and their children.

What was sequenced was blood. The receptors stem from a boy aged 2 to 10 in good health. The CDR3 runs from the conserved cysteine through the conserved F or W. Fields, in order: V gene, clone size, D gene, J gene, CDR3 protein, CDR3 DNA. A D gene is named only where the DNA matches it firmly. Not every row has a clone size; where given, it reads once, few, many or a size class.

>TRBV2|few|-|TRBJ2-5
CASSERLAEETQYF
TGTGCCAGCAGTGAACGGCTAGCAGAAGAGACCCAGTACTTC
>TRBV21-1|-|-|TRBJ2-5
CASSPPGGPRRQETQYF
TGTGCCAGCAGCCCCCCCGGTGGCCCGCGGAGACAAGAGACCCAGTACTTC
>TRBV11-2|few|-|TRBJ2-5
CASSFLRVLGVQETQYF
TGTGCCAGCAGCTTCCTTCGAGTTCTCGGGGTACAAGAGACCCAGTACTTC
>TRBV18|few|-|TRBJ1-6
CASSQVGSTESPLHF
TGTGCCAGCTCCCAGGTGGGCTCGACGGAGTCACCCCTCCACTTT
>TRBV11-2|few|TRBD1|TRBJ2-7
CASSSLTGPYEQYF
TGTGCCAGCAGCTCCCTGACAGGGCCCTACGAGCAGTACTTC
>TRBV20-1|-|TRBD1|TRBJ2-7
CSARVLDRAYEQYF
TGCAGTGCTAGAGTTCTAGACAGGGCCTACGAGCAGTACTTC
>TRBV5-1|-|TRBD2|TRBJ2-1
CASSSGGGGADEQFF
TGCGCCAGCAGCTCTGGGGGCGGGGGGGCCGATGAGCAGTTCTTC
>TRBV12-3/TRBV12-4|-|-|TRBJ2-7
CASSLLGPFEQYF
TGTGCCAGCAGTTTGTTAGGGCCGTTCGAGCAGTACTTC
>TRBV12-3/TRBV12-4|-|-|TRBJ1-4
CASSLAPGFVATNEKLFF
TGTGCCAGCAGTTTAGCACCAGGGTTTGTCGCAACTAATGAAAAACTGTTTTTT
>TRBV28|-|-|TRBJ1-1
CASSLGVGAFF
TGTGCCAGCAGTTTGGGGGTGGGGGCTTTCTTT
>TRBV9|once|TRBD2|TRBJ2-5
CASSEGTSGIQETQYF
TGTGCCAGCAGCGAAGGGACTAGCGGGATCCAAGAGACCCAGTACTTC
>TRBV7-9|-|TRBD2|TRBJ2-5
CASSLPGLALGETQYF
TGTGCCAGCAGCTTACCGGGACTAGCTTTAGGAGAGACCCAGTACTTC
>TRBV10-2|-|-|TRBJ2-5
CASTEGGRGETQYF
TGCGCCAGCACCGAGGGGGGCAGGGGAGAGACCCAGTACTTC
>TRBV28|-|TRBD1|TRBJ1-6
CASSSGTGVAYNSPLHF
TGTGCCAGCAGTTCCGGGACAGGGGTCGCCTATAATTCACCCCTCCACTTT
>TRBV20-1|-|-|TRBJ2-7
CSARSDWRNYEQYF
TGCAGTGCTAGGTCGGACTGGAGGAACTACGAGCAGTACTTC
>TRBV6-5|-|-|TRBJ1-6
CASTLRRARNSPLHF
TGTGCCAGCACGCTTCGGAGGGCCCGGAATTCACCCCTCCACTTT
>TRBV29-1|few|-|TRBJ2-7
CSVRPAPPLGEQYF
TGCAGCGTCCGACCGGCACCCCCTTTGGGAGAGCAGTACTTC
>TRBV7-9|few|-|TRBJ2-2
CASSLNKNSNTGELFF
TGTGCCAGCAGCTTGAACAAAAACTCGAACACCGGGGAGCTGTTTTTT
>TRBV10-3|-|-|TRBJ2-3
CAISESNIRTGRGGGTDTQYF
TGTGCCATCAGTGAGTCGAATATTAGGACAGGGCGCGGGGGTGGCACAGATACGCAGTATTTT
>TRBV27|-|-|TRBJ2-7
CASTARLGSTYYEQYF
TGTGCCAGCACCGCTCGTCTGGGGTCGACTTACTACGAGCAGTACTTC
>TRBV10-3|-|TRBD1|TRBJ2-5
CAISEGQGGETQYF
TGTGCCATCAGTGAGGGACAGGGAGGAGAGACCCAGTACTTC
>TRBV5-6|few|-|TRBJ1-4
CASSSTGTPSTNEKLFF
TGTGCCAGCAGCAGTACCGGGACACCCTCAACTAATGAAAAACTGTTTTTT
>TRBV7-9|-|-|TRBJ2-6
CASSWDGVPHSGANVLTF
TGTGCCAGCAGCTGGGATGGGGTTCCTCACTCTGGGGCCAACGTCCTGACTTTC
>TRBV7-9|-|-|TRBJ2-6
CASSLYPLWGHGANVLTF
TGTGCCAGCAGCTTATATCCCCTTTGGGGGCATGGGGCCAACGTCCTGACTTTC
>TRBV29-1|-|TRBD2|TRBJ2-1
CSVDPGTSGNNEQFF
TGCAGCGTTGACCCAGGGACTAGCGGAAACAATGAGCAGTTCTTC
>TRBV7-6|-|-|TRBJ1-5
CASSLGVSAEPQHF
TGTGCCAGCAGCTTAGGGGTCAGCGCGGAGCCCCAGCATTTT
>TRBV11-2|few|-|TRBJ2-5
CASSLNGGPSAQYF
TGTGCCAGCAGCTTAAACGGGGGCCCGTCGGCCCAGTACTTC
>TRBV4-3|few|-|TRBJ2-5
CASSLSVSVQETQYF
TGCGCCAGCAGCCTGTCCGTTTCCGTCCAAGAGACCCAGTACTTC